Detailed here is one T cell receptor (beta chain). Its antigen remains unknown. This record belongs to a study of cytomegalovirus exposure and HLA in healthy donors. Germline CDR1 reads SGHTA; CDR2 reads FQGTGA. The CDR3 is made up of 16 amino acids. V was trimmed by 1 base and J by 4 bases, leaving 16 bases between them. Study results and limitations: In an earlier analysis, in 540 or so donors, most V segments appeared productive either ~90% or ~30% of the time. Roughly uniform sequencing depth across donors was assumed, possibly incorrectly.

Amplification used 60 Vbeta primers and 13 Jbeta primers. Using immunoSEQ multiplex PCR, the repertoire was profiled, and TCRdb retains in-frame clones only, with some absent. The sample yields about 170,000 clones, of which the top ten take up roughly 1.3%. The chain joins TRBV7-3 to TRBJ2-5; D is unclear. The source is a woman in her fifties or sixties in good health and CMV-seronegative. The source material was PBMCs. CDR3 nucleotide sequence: TGTGCCAGCAGCTTAAACAGTAGAACTCTGGGAGAGACCCAGTACTTC. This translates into CASSLNSRTLGETQYF. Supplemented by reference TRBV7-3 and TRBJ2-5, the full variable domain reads GAGVSQTPSNKVTEKGKYVELRCDPISGHTALYWYRQSLGQGPEFLIYFQGTGAADDSGLPNDRFFAVRPEGSVSTLKIQRTERGDSAVYLCASSLNSRTLGETQYFGPGTRLLVL.